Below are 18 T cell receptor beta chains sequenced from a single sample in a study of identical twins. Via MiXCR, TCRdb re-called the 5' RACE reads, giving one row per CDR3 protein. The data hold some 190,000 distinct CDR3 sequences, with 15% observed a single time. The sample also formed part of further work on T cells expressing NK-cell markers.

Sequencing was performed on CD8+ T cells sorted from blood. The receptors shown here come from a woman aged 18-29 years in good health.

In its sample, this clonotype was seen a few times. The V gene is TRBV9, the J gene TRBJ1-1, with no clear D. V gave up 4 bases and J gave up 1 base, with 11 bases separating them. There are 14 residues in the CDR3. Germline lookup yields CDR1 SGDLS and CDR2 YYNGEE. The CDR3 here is CASSKGAGNTEAFF. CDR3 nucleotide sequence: TGTGCCAGCAGCAAAGGTGCAGGGAACACTGAAGCTTTCTTT. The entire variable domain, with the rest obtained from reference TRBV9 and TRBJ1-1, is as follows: DSGVTQTPKHLITATGQRVTLRCSPRSGDLSVYWYQQSLDQGLQFLIQYYNGEERAKGNILERFSAQQFPDLHSELNLSSLELGDSALYFCASSKGAGNTEAFFGQGTRLTVV.

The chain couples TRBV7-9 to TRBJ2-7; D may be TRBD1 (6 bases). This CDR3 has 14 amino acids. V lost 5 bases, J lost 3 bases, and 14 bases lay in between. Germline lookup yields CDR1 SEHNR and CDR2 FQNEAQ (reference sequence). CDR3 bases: TGTGCCAGCAGCCACGGGGACAAACACTACGAGCAGTACTTC. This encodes CASSHGDKHYEQYF.

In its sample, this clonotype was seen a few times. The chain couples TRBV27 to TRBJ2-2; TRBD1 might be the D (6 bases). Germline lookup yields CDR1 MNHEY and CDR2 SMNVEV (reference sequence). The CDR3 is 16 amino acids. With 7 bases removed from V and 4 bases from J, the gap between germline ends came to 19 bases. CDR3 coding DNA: TGTGCCAGCAAGGGGCACAGGGTCGGCATCACCGGGGAGCTGTTTTTT. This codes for CASKGHRVGITGELFF.

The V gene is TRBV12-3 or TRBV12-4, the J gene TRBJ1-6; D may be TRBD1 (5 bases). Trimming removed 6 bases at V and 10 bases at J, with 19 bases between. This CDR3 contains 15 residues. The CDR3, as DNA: TGTGCCAGCAGCTACCGGCTAGGGGAGGGATCACCCCTCCACTTT. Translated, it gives CASSYRLGEGSPLHF.

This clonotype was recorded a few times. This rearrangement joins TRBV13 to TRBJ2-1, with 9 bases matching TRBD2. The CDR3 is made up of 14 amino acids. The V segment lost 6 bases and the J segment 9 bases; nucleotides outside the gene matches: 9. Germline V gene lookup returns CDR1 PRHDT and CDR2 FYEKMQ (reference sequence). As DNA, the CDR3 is TGTGCCAGCAGATCGGGACTAGCTTCTGGTGAGCAGTTCTTC. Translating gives CASRSGLASGEQFF.

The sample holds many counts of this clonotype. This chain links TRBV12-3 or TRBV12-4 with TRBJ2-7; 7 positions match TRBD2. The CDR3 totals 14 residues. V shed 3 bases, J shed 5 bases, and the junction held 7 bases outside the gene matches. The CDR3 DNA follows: TGTGCCAGCAGTTTCCGGGGGGTTAACGACGAGCAGTACTTC. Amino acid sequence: CASSFRGVNDEQYF.

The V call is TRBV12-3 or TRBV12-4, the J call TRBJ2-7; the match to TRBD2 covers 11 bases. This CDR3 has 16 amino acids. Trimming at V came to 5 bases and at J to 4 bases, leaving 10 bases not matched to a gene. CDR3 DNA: TGTGCCAGCAGTCCGACAGGGACTAGCGGAACTTACGAGCAGTACTTC. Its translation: CASSPTGTSGTYEQYF.

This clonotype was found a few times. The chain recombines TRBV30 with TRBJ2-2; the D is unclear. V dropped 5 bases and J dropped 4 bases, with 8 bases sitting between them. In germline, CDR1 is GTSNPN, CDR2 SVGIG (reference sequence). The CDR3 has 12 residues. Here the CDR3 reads CAWGSLTGELFF. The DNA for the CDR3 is TGTGCCTGGGGTTCACTCACCGGGGAGCTGTTTTTT. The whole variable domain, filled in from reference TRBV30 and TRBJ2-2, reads SQTIHQWPATLVQPVGSPLSLECTVEGTSNPNLYWYRQAAGRGLQLLFYSVGIGQISSEVPQNLSASRPQDRQFILSSKKLLLSDSGFYLCAWGSLTGELFFGEGSRLTVL.

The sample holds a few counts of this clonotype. The CDR3 region is CASSNWGTQGFASYEQYF. The CDR3 bases are TGTGCCAGTAGTAACTGGGGGACACAGGGGTTTGCGTCCTACGAGCAGTACTTC. This chain links TRBV19 with TRBJ2-7, with 7 bases lining up with TRBD1. After removal of 4 bases from V and 1 base from J, the junction contained 16 bases not matched to a gene. There are 18 residues in the CDR3. CDR1 is LNHDA, CDR2 SQIVND, per germline (reference sequence).

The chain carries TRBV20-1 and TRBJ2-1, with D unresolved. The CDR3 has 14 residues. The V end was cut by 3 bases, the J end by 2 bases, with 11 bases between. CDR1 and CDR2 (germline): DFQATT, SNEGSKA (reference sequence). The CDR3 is CSASATLPYNEQFF. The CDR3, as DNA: TGCAGTGCTAGCGCGACTCTCCCCTACAATGAGCAGTTCTTC.

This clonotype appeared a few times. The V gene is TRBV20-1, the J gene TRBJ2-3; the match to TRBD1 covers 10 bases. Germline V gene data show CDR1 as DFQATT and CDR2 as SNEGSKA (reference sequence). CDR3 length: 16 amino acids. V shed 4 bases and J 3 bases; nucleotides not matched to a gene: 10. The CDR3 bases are TGCAGTGCTACAGCCGAGACAGGGGGCGAGACAGATACGCAGTATTTT. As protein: CSATAETGGETDTQYF.

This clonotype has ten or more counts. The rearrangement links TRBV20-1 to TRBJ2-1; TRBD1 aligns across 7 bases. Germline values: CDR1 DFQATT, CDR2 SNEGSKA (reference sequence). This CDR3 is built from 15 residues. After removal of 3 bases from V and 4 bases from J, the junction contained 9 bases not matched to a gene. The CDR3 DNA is TGCAGTGCTAGGGAGGACAGGAACCCTTACAATGAGCAGTTCTTC. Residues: CSAREDRNPYNEQFF.

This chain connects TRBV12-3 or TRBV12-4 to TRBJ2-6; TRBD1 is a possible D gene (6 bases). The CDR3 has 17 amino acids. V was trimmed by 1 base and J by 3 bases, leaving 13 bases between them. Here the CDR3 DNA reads TGTGCCAGCAGTTTAGTTACAGGGTGGGGTGGGGCCAACGTCCTGACTTTC. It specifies CASSLVTGWGGANVLTF.

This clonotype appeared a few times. CDR3 nucleotides: TGTGCCAGCAGCAATGATAGTAGCGGGAGTTACATTCAGTACTTC. Translating it yields CASSNDSSGSYIQYF. The chain uses TRBV21-1 and TRBJ2-4; TRBD2 is taken as the D call from the table, unchecked against the DNA. TRBV21-1 is noted as a pseudogene. The CDR3 sequence is 15 residues long.

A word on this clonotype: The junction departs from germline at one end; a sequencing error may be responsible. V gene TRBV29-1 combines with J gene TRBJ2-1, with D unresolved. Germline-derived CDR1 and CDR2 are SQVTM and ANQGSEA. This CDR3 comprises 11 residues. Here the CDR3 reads CSVDGFNELFF. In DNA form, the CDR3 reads TGCAGCGTTGATGGGTTCAATGAGCTGTTCTTC.

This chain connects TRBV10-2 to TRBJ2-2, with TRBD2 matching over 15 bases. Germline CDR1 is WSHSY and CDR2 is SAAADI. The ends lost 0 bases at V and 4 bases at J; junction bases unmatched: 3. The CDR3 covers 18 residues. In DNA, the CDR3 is TGCGCCAGCAGTGAGTCGGGACTAGCGGGAGGAAGCACCGGGGAGCTGTTTTTT. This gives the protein CASSESGLAGGSTGELFF.

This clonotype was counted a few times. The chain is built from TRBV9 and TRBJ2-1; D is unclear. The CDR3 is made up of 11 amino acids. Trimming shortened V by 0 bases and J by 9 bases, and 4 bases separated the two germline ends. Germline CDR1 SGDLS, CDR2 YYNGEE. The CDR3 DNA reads TGTGCCAGCAGCGTAGGGGGTGAGCAGTTCTTC. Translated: CASSVGGEQFF.

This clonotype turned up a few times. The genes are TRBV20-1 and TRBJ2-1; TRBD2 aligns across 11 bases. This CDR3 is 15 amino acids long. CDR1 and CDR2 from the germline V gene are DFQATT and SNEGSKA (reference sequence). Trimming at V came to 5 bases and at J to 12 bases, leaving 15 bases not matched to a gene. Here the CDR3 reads CSAWATSGSRDGQFF. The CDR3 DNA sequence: TGCAGTGCTTGGGCTACTAGCGGGAGCAGGGACGGGCAGTTCTTC.